These T cell receptor beta chains were read from a single sample in a study of T cell responses to AZD1222 COVID-19 vaccine. Sequenced by immunoSEQ multiplex PCR; TCRdb stores in-frame clones only, minus some. The table records 110,000 to 150,000 clones, around nine tenths of them present only once. The sequenced sample was peripheral blood, obtained on day 0 of AZD1222 vaccination. The receptor set was obtained from an adult in good health. The CDR3 runs from the conserved cysteine through the conserved F or W. Each record gives: J gene, D gene, V gene, clone size, CDR3 DNA, CDR3 protein. The D gene is left open where the match is weak. A row's size may be missing; if present it is once, few, many or a size class.

TRBJ2-2	.	TRBV19	.	TGTGCCAGTAGTATAGATCTTGGGAAAACCGGGGAGCTGTTTTTT	CASSIDLGKTGELFF
TRBJ2-7	.	TRBV13	.	TGTGCCAGCAGCCCGTGGTCAGACGAGCAGTACTTC	CASSPWSDEQYF
TRBJ1-2	.	TRBV15	.	TGTGCCACCAGCAGAGATGTAGCTAACTATGGCTACACCTTC	CATSRDVANYGYTF
TRBJ1-1	.	TRBV11-3	.	TGTGCCAGCGGCCCCGGGGGAAGTCAGGGTGAAGCTTTCTTT	CASGPGGSQGEAFF
TRBJ2-3	TRBD2	TRBV30	.	TGTGCCTGGACGGCGGGGGGCACAGATACGCAGTATTTT	CAWTAGGTDTQYF
TRBJ1-4	.	TRBV20-1	.	TGCAGTGCTAGGGACGGACAAAAACTGTTTTTT	CSARDGQKLFF
TRBJ1-3	.	TRBV30	.	TGTGCCTGGAGTTCTGGGGACTCTGGAAACACCATATATTTT	CAWSSGDSGNTIYF
TRBJ1-5	.	TRBV19	.	TGTGCCAGTAGACCTCCGGGACACGGCAATCAGCCCCAGCATTTT	CASRPPGHGNQPQHF
TRBJ1-4	.	TRBV28	.	TGTGCCAGCAGCCCGCCAGGGTCTGCAACTAATGAAAAACTGTTTTTT	CASSPPGSATNEKLFF
TRBJ2-7	.	TRBV4-3	once	TGCGCCAGCAGCCAAGATCGGTCGGGGCCGACCTACGAGCAGTACTTC	CASSQDRSGPTYEQYF
TRBJ1-1	.	TRBV7-2	.	TGTGCCAGCAGCCTAGGATACGGGGGTGGCACTGAAGCTTTCTTT	CASSLGYGGGTEAFF
TRBJ1-5	.	TRBV2	.	TGTGCCAGCAATTTTTGGGGAGGGGATCAGCCCCAGCATTTT	CASNFWGGDQPQHF
TRBJ2-7	.	TRBV11-2	.	TGTGCCAGCAGCACTCTGGCAGGGAAGTTCTACGAGCAGTACTTC	CASSTLAGKFYEQYF
TRBJ2-2	.	TRBV7-6	.	TGTGCCAGCAGCACGCGACCCACCGGGGAGCTGTTTTTT	CASSTRPTGELFF
TRBJ1-3	.	TRBV19	.	TGTGCCAGTAGTATAAACAGGTCTGGAAACACCATATATTTT	CASSINRSGNTIYF
TRBJ1-6	.	TRBV7-2	.	TGTGCCAGCAGGCCCCGGGCGGGGTTTTCACCCCTCCACTTT	CASRPRAGFSPLHF
TRBJ1-2	.	TRBV2	once	TGTGCCAGCAGGGGGGACCGGGGGGGCTACACCTTC	CASRGDRGGYTF
TRBJ2-3	TRBD2	TRBV19	.	TGTGCCAGTAGTATAGGGGGACTACAGACAGATACGCAGTATTTT	CASSIGGLQTDTQYF
TRBJ2-5	TRBD1	TRBV5-1	.	TGCGCCAGCGGGACGGGGGACAGGGGGAGCCAAGAGACCCAGTACTTC	CASGTGDRGSQETQYF
TRBJ2-7	TRBD1	TRBV7-2	.	TGTGCCAGCAGCCCCCGGACAGGTGAGGCCGAGCAGTACTTC	CASSPRTGEAEQYF
TRBJ2-2	.	TRBV5-1	.	TGCGCCAGCAGCCTGGCCTGGGAAAAGAACACCGGGGAGCTGTTTTTT	CASSLAWEKNTGELFF
TRBJ1-2	TRBD1	TRBV6-5	.	TGTGCCAGCAGTTACGAGGGGACAGGGAACTATGGCTACACCTTC	CASSYEGTGNYGYTF
TRBJ2-7	.	TRBV6-2/TRBV6-3	.	TGTGCCAGCAGTTACATCGGCACCCCCTACGAGCAGTACTTC	CASSYIGTPYEQYF
TRBJ2-2	.	TRBV5-5	.	TGTGCCAGCAGTCATCTGGCGGTATCGAACACCGGGGAGCTGTTTTTT	CASSHLAVSNTGELFF
TRBJ2-7	TRBD1	TRBV10-1	.	TGCGCCACTTCACAGGGGGTCGAGCAGTACTTC	CATSQGVEQYF
TRBJ2-5	.	TRBV5-5	.	TGTGCCAGCAGTAAACCCAAAGAGACCCAGTACTTC	CASSKPKETQYF
TRBJ1-2	TRBD1	TRBV19	.	TGTGCCAGTAGTCCGGGACAGGCGCTAAATGGCTATGGCTACACCTTC	CASSPGQALNGYGYTF
TRBJ2-7	.	TRBV12-3/TRBV12-4	.	TGTGCCAGCAGCCGCCTAAGGCCCTACGAGCAGTACTTC	CASSRLRPYEQYF
TRBJ2-3	.	TRBV5-4	.	TGTGCCAGCACCACGAAACGGGGCGGGCAAGATACGCAGTATTTT	CASTTKRGGQDTQYF
TRBJ2-1	TRBD1	TRBV7-2	.	TGTGCCAGCAGCTTAGCGTTCTGGGGACAGGGGCGTAATGAGCAGTTCTTC	CASSLAFWGQGRNEQFF
TRBJ1-3	.	TRBV18	.	TGTGCCAGCTCACTTGACAGAGGAGGAAACACCATATATTTT	CASSLDRGGNTIYF
TRBJ2-7	TRBD1	TRBV18	.	TGTGCCAGCTCACAGCGGACAGGGAGCTACGAGCAGTACTTC	CASSQRTGSYEQYF
TRBJ2-7	TRBD2	TRBV7-6	.	TGTGCCAGCAGCTCAAGTCCCGGGAGGCCAGTCTACGAGCAGTACTTC	CASSSSPGRPVYEQYF
TRBJ1-3	.	TRBV4-1	.	TGCGCCAGCAGCCATGGGGGGGGGATTAGGAAAGCTGGAAACACCATATATTTT	CASSHGGGIRKAGNTIYF
TRBJ2-3	TRBD2	TRBV10-2	.	TGCGCCAGCAGTGAGGTCCTAGCGGGAGGTGCAGATACGCAGTATTTT	CASSEVLAGGADTQYF
TRBJ1-2	.	TRBV4-1	once	TGCGCCAGCAGCCAAGTGGACCGGGACCCTGGGGGGTACACCTTC	CASSQVDRDPGGYTF
TRBJ2-1	.	TRBV27	once	TGTGCCAGCAACCCTAGCATGGGCTACAATGAGCAGTTCTTC	CASNPSMGYNEQFF
TRBJ1-1	.	TRBV1	.	TGCACCAGCAGCCAAGATGATTGGGGGCAGACCGTGAACACTGAAGCTTTCTTT	CTSSQDDWGQTVNTEAFF
TRBJ2-3	TRBD2	TRBV5-1	.	TGCGCCAGCAGCTCGGGACTAGCGGGAGGGAGGGGCACAGATACGCAGTATTTT	CASSSGLAGGRGTDTQYF
TRBJ1-1	.	TRBV12-5	.	TGTGCTAGTGGTTTAGAAGGGATGAACACTGAAGCTTTCTTT	CASGLEGMNTEAFF
TRBJ2-5	.	TRBV7-8	.	TGTGCCAGCAGCCCTGGGGGGTATCAAGAGACCCAGTACTTC	CASSPGGYQETQYF
TRBJ2-7	.	TRBV3-1/TRBV3-2	.	TGTGCCAGCAGCCAAGACCCGGTGATAGCGGCTTCCTACGAGCAGTACTTC	CASSQDPVIAASYEQYF
TRBJ2-3	.	TRBV11-2	.	TGTGCCAGCAGCTCCGGAGGCGGCACAGATACGCAGTATTTT	CASSSGGGTDTQYF
TRBJ2-7	.	TRBV7-8	.	TGTGCCACATGGACTTATTCCTACGAGCAGTACTTC	CATWTYSYEQYF
TRBJ1-4	TRBD1	TRBV5-1	.	TGCGCCAGCAGCACTGGGACAGGAGCATCGCGGTATGCAACTAATGAAAAACTGTTTTTT	CASSTGTGASRYATNEKLFF
TRBJ1-2	.	TRBV2	.	TGTGCCAGTCGGAAAGGGGCGCGGGACTATGGCTACACCTTC	CASRKGARDYGYTF
TRBJ2-7	.	TRBV6-1	.	TGTGCCAGCAGTGAATGGGGGGAAGGGCCCTACGAGCAGTACTTC	CASSEWGEGPYEQYF
TRBJ2-3	TRBD2	TRBV10-3	.	TGTGCCATCAGCCCCGTAGCGGGAGGACGTCGAGATACGCAGTATTTT	CAISPVAGGRRDTQYF
TRBJ2-7	TRBD2	TRBV3-1/TRBV3-2	.	TGTGCCAGCAGCCAGACGAGACTGGGGGGGAGCTACGAGCAGTACTTC	CASSQTRLGGSYEQYF